This TCR beta chain was sequenced during a study of T cells in Graves' hyperthyroidism and ophthalmopathy. The ends were cut back, 1 base at V and 11 bases at J, with 11 bases in the middle. The germline CDR1 and CDR2 sequences are MGHRA and YSYEKL. The CDR3 length is 13 residues. This clonotype was recorded many times. The antigen is unknown. Findings and limits, study-wide: Ophthalmopathy was model-predicted a median approximately six months pre-onset.

TCR beta CDR3 region amplification was performed from RNA transcripts. TCR CDR3 underwent first-round RT-PCR with the HTBI primer set. TCRdb re-derived calls from the multiplex PCR reads in MiXCR, one entry per CDR3 protein. The data hold approximately 620,000 distinct CDR3 sequences, with approximately 15% observed a single time. Sequencing was carried out using blood. The receptor was derived from a woman younger than 45 with Graves' hyperthyroidism that later progressed to Graves' ophthalmopathy. V is TRBV4-1 and J is TRBJ1-4; D ambiguous. CDR3 amino acids: CASSQVPRGKLFF. CDR3 coding DNA: TGCGCCAGCAGCCAAGTGCCACGAGGGAAACTGTTTTTT.